This is a list of T cell receptor beta chains from one sample in a study of beta chain features in type 1 diabetes. Generated by immunoSEQ multiplex PCR, the TCRdb table keeps only in-frame clones and is missing some. The table lists roughly 700,000 clones, 10% to 15% of them singletons. Sequencing was performed on naive CD4+ T cells from blood. These receptor sequences come from a man aged 18 to 29 with type 1 diabetes. CDR3s include the opening cysteine and the closing phenylalanine or tryptophan. The D gene is left open where the match is weak. Size is omitted from some rows. Given values are once, few, many or a class for expanded clones.

TRBJ2-5 | TRBD1 | TRBV7-2 | . | TGTGCCAGCAGCTTAGGGGTAGGGGGCAATGGAGAGACCCAGTACTTC | CASSLGVGGNGETQYF
TRBJ1-1 | . | TRBV30 | . | TGTGCCTGGAGTGTATTGGGAAGGGGCACTGAAGCTTTCTTT | CAWSVLGRGTEAFF
TRBJ2-2 | TRBD1 | TRBV5-6 | . | TGTGCCAGCAGCCCCCGGGACAGTTTCACCGGGGAGCTGTTTTTT | CASSPRDSFTGELFF
TRBJ2-5 | TRBD2 | TRBV7-2 | . | TGTGCCAGCAGCCCTGGACTAGTCCAAGAGACCCAGTACTTC | CASSPGLVQETQYF
TRBJ2-5 | . | TRBV9 | few | TGTGCCAGCAACCTTGGGGGTGGTGGGACCCAGTACTTC | CASNLGGGGTQYF
TRBJ2-3 | . | TRBV5-6 | . | TGTGCCAGCATCTCACAGGGCGGCACAGATACGCAGTATTTT | CASISQGGTDTQYF
TRBJ2-4 | . | TRBV30 | . | TGTGCCTGGAGTAATTTAGCCAAAAACATTCAGTACTTC | CAWSNLAKNIQYF
TRBJ1-1 | . | TRBV20-1 | few | TGCAGTGCTAGTGACAGACCTGAAGCTTTCTTT | CSASDRPEAFF
TRBJ1-1 | . | TRBV30 | . | TGTGCCTGGATACCCGGACTCCTGAGGCGCACTGAAGCTTTCTTT | CAWIPGLLRRTEAFF
TRBJ1-5 | . | TRBV25-1 | few | TGTGCCAGCAGTCCCCTAGGGGCCGACAGCAGCAATCAGCCCCAGCATTTT | CASSPLGADSSNQPQHF
TRBJ2-7 | TRBD1 | TRBV30 | . | TGTGCCTGGAGTGTACTCGGGACAGGTTACGAGCAGTACTTC | CAWSVLGTGYEQYF
TRBJ2-7 | TRBD1 | TRBV13 | . | TGTGCCAGCAGCTTAGAAGGGACAGCCTCCTACGAGCAGTACTTC | CASSLEGTASYEQYF
TRBJ2-1 | TRBD1 | TRBV6-5 | . | TGTGCCAGCAGTCCGGGACAGGGGGATGAGCAGTTCTTC | CASSPGQGDEQFF
TRBJ2-7 | TRBD1 | TRBV18 | . | TGTGCCAGCTCACAACGGGACAGAAATTACGAGCAGTACTTC | CASSQRDRNYEQYF
TRBJ2-5 | . | TRBV19 | . | TGTGCCAGTAGTCCTCAGGCAGCTGCCAAGGCGACCCAGTACTTC | CASSPQAAAKATQYF
TRBJ2-6 | TRBD1 | TRBV7-6 | few | TGTGCCAGCAGCTCCACCGGGACAGGGGGCGGTGGGGCCAACGTCCTGACTTTC | CASSSTGTGGGGANVLTF
TRBJ2-1 | . | TRBV6-6 | few | TGTGCCAGTGGGCCCACAAATGAGCAGTTCTTC | CASGPTNEQFF
TRBJ2-3 | . | TRBV7-9 | . | TGTGCCAGCAGCTTCGGGACCAAACGGGATACGCAGTATTTT | CASSFGTKRDTQYF
TRBJ2-7 | TRBD1 | TRBV30 | . | TGTGCCTGGAGTGTGGCAGGGGGACGAATCTACGAGCAGTACTTC | CAWSVAGGRIYEQYF
TRBJ1-2 | TRBD1 | TRBV19 | . | TGTGCCAGTAGTCAAAGGGACAGAACCTATGGCTACACCTTC | CASSQRDRTYGYTF
TRBJ1-5 | . | TRBV29-1 | . | TGCAGCGTTGTTCCCGGGACGGGCAATCAGCCCCAGCATTTT | CSVVPGTGNQPQHF
TRBJ1-2 | TRBD1 | TRBV13 | . | TGTGCCAGCAGCTCGGGACAGGTTTGGACTGGCTACACCTTC | CASSSGQVWTGYTF
TRBJ2-1 | TRBD2 | TRBV10-3 | few | TGTGCCATCAGACCAAGCGGGGGACCCAATGAGCAGTTCTTC | CAIRPSGGPNEQFF
TRBJ1-4 | . | TRBV29-1 | few | TGCAGCGTTCGGGCAACTAATGAAAAACTGTTTTTT | CSVRATNEKLFF
TRBJ2-7 | . | TRBV10-1 | . | TGCGCCAGCAGCGGGCTAGAGACCTACGAGCAGTACTTC | CASSGLETYEQYF
TRBJ2-1 | . | TRBV18 | few | TGTGCCAGCTCACCAACGTCAGACTACAATGAGCAGTTCTTC | CASSPTSDYNEQFF
TRBJ1-6 | . | TRBV14 | . | TGTGCCAGCAGCCCAAGGGAAGCTTCACCCCTCCACTTT | CASSPREASPLHF
TRBJ1-2 | . | TRBV2 | few | TGTGCCAGCAGCGAACGAGGGCGGGGTTCCTCATATGGCTACACCTTC | CASSERGRGSSYGYTF
TRBJ1-2 | TRBD1 | TRBV7-9 | . | TGTGCCAGTCGGGACAGGGAGGACGGCTACACCTTC | CASRDREDGYTF
TRBJ2-7 | . | TRBV4-1 | . | TGCGCCAGCCGACAGGTAACGGGGTACGAGCAGTACTTC | CASRQVTGYEQYF
TRBJ2-1 | . | TRBV10-3 | . | TGTGCCATCAGTGAGTCGAGGGGACCCTCCAATGAGCAGTTCTTC | CAISESRGPSNEQFF
TRBJ1-5 | TRBD1 | TRBV15 | few | TGTGCCACCAGCAGAGATCGAGGGGGCCCTTTATCGCTCGATCAGCCCCAGCATTTT | CATSRDRGGPLSLDQPQHF
TRBJ2-7 | . | TRBV11-2 | few | TGTGCCAGCAGCCAGGACGGCCCCGATCAGTACTTC | CASSQDGPDQYF
TRBJ1-1 | . | TRBV6-5 | few | TGTGCCAGCAGCCCACGGCCGGAGAACACTGAAGCTTTCTTT | CASSPRPENTEAFF
TRBJ2-7 | . | TRBV28 | . | TGTGCCAGCAGGCGCCCCGGGACAAACTCCTACGAGCAGTACTTC | CASRRPGTNSYEQYF
TRBJ1-1 | . | TRBV23-1 | . | TGCGCCAGCAGCCACCCAGCGAACACTGAAGCTTTCTTT | CASSHPANTEAFF
TRBJ2-3 | . | TRBV29-1 | few | TGCAGCGCCCCGACCTCTGGCACAGATACGCAGTATTTT | CSAPTSGTDTQYF
TRBJ2-7 | . | TRBV19 | . | TGTGCCAGTACCATTGGGCCCGGGAGCTCCTACGAGCAGTACTTC | CASTIGPGSSYEQYF
TRBJ2-7 | . | TRBV28 | . | TGTGCCAGCAGGTTACCGGGGACGGATCCCTACGAGCAGTACTTC | CASRLPGTDPYEQYF
TRBJ1-3 | TRBD1 | TRBV28 | . | TGTGCCAGCAGTAGCCCCGGGACAGGTACGGGAAACACCATATATTTT | CASSSPGTGTGNTIYF
TRBJ1-6 | TRBD1 | TRBV10-3 | . | TGTGCCATCAGTGATAGGACAGGCTTCCTAAATAATTCACCCCTCCACTTT | CAISDRTGFLNNSPLHF